This T cell receptor beta chain was identified in a study of T cells in Graves' hyperthyroidism and ophthalmopathy. Study conclusions and caveats: Ophthalmopathy, which appeared later, was predicted by the model a median approximately 6.7 months before onset.

RNA transcripts gave rise to amplified TCR beta CDR3 regions. The TCR CDR3 first-round RT-PCR relied on the HTBI primer set. TCRdb reanalysed the multiplex PCR reads using MiXCR and keeps one entry per CDR3 protein. This sample has a few hundred thousand distinct CDR3 sequences, with about 45% found just once. This clonotype showed up just once. Its antigen is unknown. Germline V gene sequence: CDR1 SGHAT, CDR2 FQDESV (reference sequence). The length of the CDR3 is 15 residues. The ends were cut back, 4 bases at V and 3 bases at J, with 15 bases in the middle. The sequence came from a woman aged 18 to 35 with Graves' hyperthyroidism. The chain uses TRBV11-1 and TRBJ1-1; D may be TRBD1 (5 bases). Sequenced input: peripheral blood or thyroid tissue (not recorded which). The CDR3 protein is CASSYHQGRDTEAFF. The CDR3 nucleotides are TGTGCCAGCAGCTACCATCAGGGACGGGACACTGAAGCTTTCTTT.